The clone carrying this T cell receptor beta chain was seen a single time. The data are from a study of cytomegalovirus exposure and HLA in healthy donors. This CDR3 has 17 amino acids. The ends were cut back, 3 bases at V and 0 bases at J, with 15 bases in the middle. Germline-derived CDR1 and CDR2 are SGHDN and FVKESK. Both 60 Vbeta primers and 13 Jbeta primers went into the PCR. The method was immunoSEQ multiplex PCR; TCRdb's version includes in-frame clones alone and lacks a portion of them. Of over 30,000 clones listed, approximately 67% are singletons. The TCR originated in a man aged 35 to 55 in good health and CMV-seropositive. The genes are TRBV14 and TRBJ2-1; TRBD1 might be the D (6 bases). The sequenced material came from PBMCs. The CDR3: CASSHGSRGSSYNEQFF. Here the CDR3 DNA reads TGTGCCAGCAGCCATGGGTCGAGGGGGAGCTCCTACAATGAGCAGTTCTTC.